This T cell receptor beta chain is drawn from a study of cytomegalovirus exposure and HLA in healthy donors. With 5 bases clipped from V and 0 bases from J, the junction kept 9 bases outside the gene matches. The germline V gene has CDR1 SEHNR and CDR2 FQNEAQ (reference sequence). CDR3 size: 17 residues. As to this clone: Antigen: not known.

Whole-study findings and limits: Most observed TCR sequences were rare, whereas some public TCRs were detected in many donors. Most subjects' HLA-A and HLA-B alleles were reportedly predicted from TCR beta sequences.

60 Vbeta and 13 Jbeta primers were used in PCR. Generated by immunoSEQ multiplex PCR, the TCRdb table keeps only in-frame clones and is missing some. The data hold some 160,000 clones, with around three quarters observed a single time. Sequenced material: PBMCs. The TCR comes from a man aged 35 to 55 in good health and CMV-seronegative. The chain is built from TRBV7-9 and TRBJ1-3, with 8 bases that match TRBD1. CDR3 sequence: CASSQRWDRTSGNTIYF. CDR3 nucleotide sequence: TGTGCCAGCAGCCAACGGTGGGACAGGACCTCTGGAAACACCATATATTTT.